The clone carrying this TCR beta chain showed up just a few times. Other DNA sequences within the sample encode an identical CDR3. The CDR3 has 14 residues. Germline V gene sequence: CDR1 SGHRS, CDR2 YFSETQ. Trimming took 0 bases from V and 1 from J, leaving 4 bases between them. This sample was included in a study of control samples from healthy donors and cancer patients. Profiled with immunoSEQ multiplex PCR; TCRdb holds only in-frame clones, not every one. The table has about 120,000 clones, 85% to 90% seen once. This sequence was found in a woman in her forties or fifties with colorectal cancer. This rearrangement joins TRBV5-1 to TRBJ2-2; D gene ambiguous. The sample taken for sequencing was PBMCs. The CDR3 DNA is TGCGCCAGCAGCTTGGTCCAGAACACCGGGGAGCTGTTTTTT. It encodes CASSLVQNTGELFF.